The sequence of this T cell receptor beta chain was determined in a study of early T cells in non-severe SARS-CoV-2 infection. Overall study: Unsorted whole blood bulk RNA was sequenced, with unpaired chains. General study points: VDJdb-based annotation leaned toward anti-spike CD8 responses and missed private and CD4 specificities.

Unique molecular identifiers (one per individual cDNA molecule) were attached. Each CDR3 protein gets one entry after TCRdb re-called the 5' RACE reads with MiXCR. The table has 40,000 to 55,000 distinct CDR3 sequences, roughly 7% seen once. Ten or more counts support this clonotype. Its antigen is unknown. The CDR3 has 11 residues. Germline lookup yields CDR1 SQVTM and CDR2 ANQGSEA. This sequence originates from an adult who was a healthcare worker with PCR-confirmed SARS-CoV-2 infection or an uninfected control (not recorded which). The V and J genes are TRBV29-1 and TRBJ1-2, with a possible D match to TRBD1 (6 bases). Sequencing was carried out using whole blood. The chain's CDR3 is CRAGANNGYTF. CDR3 bases: TGCAGGGCAGGGGCAAACAACGGCTACACCTTC.